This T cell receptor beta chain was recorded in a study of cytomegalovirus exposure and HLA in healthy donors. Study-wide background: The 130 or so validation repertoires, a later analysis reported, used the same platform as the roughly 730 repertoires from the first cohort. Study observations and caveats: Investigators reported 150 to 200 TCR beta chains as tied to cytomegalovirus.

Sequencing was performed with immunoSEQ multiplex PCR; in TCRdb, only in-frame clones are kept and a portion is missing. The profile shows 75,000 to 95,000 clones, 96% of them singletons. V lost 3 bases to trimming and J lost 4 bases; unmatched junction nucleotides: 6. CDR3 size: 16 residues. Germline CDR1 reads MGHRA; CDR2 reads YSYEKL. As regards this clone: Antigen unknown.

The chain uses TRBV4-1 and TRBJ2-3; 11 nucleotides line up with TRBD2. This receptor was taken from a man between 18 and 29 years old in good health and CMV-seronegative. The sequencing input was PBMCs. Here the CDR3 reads CASSQAPGLAADTQYF. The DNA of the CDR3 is TGCGCCAGCAGCCAGGCCCCGGGACTAGCGGCAGATACGCAGTATTTT.